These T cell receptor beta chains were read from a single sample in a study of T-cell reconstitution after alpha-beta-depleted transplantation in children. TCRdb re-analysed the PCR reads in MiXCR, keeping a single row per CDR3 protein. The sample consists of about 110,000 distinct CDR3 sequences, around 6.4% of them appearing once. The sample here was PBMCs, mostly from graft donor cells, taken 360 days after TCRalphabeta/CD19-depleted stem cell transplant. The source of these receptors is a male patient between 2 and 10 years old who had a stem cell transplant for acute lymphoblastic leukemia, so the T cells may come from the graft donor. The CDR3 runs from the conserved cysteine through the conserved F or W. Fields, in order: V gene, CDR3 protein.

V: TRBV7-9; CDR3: CASSSVDNSYEQYF
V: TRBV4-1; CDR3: CASSQEGSQPQHF
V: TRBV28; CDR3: CASSSILRPETQYF
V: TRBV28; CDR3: CASSKTRGPDTQYF
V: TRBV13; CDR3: CASSQAGSVGETQYF
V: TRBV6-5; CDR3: CASSYLHGQGLNTGELFF
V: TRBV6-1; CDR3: CASKNILSYEQYF
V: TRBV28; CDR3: CASSLLGRSSYEQYF
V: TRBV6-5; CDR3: CASTPSRSGWTEAFF
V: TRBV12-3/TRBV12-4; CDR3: CASSQGTEAFF
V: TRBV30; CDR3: CAWSEVNTEAFF
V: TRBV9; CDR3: CASSSTSDIQYF
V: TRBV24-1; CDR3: CATSDFRLGVYEQYF
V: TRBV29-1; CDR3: CSVLGGVRQKRTEAFF
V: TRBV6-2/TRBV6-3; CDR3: CASTLAGTGSYEQYF
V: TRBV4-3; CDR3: CASSQHPGLDGGEQFF
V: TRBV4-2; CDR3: CASSETSVHEQYF
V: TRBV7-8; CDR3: CASSLLTTANYGYTF
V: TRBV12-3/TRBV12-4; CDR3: CASLRTDLDGYTF
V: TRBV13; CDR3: CASSPGSDYNEQFF
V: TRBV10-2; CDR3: CASIGQGWGGELFF
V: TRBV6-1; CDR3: CASISSPGTEAFF
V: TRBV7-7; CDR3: CASSLESRWETQYF
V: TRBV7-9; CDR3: CASRAPVGTDTQYF
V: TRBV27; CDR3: CASSSSTGRKYF
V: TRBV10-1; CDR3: CASSEGGGAGNEQFF
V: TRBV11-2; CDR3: CASSLDKYGRDNQPQHF
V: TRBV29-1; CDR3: CSVVQGFSYNEQFF
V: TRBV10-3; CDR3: CAISKDLGDEQYF
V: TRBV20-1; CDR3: CSARDLGQGFSSYNSPLHF
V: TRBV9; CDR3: CASSGRDSSYEQYF
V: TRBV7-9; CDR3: CASSLSTYEQYF
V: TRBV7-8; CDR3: CASRDSYYGYTF
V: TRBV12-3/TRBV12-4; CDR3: CASSSSQGPSGANVLTF
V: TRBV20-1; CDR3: CSAPTGVGTEAFF
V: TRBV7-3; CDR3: CASSLKGTGNYEQYF